This TCR beta chain was sequenced in a study of blood T cell repertoires in COVID-19. Background on the study: Acute and convalescent COVID-19 specimens originated in the United States, Italy and Spain. Nucleic acid was either cDNA or gDNA, and it came from T cells, B-cell-depleted T cells, or PBMCs.

CDR3 size: 15 residues. CDR1 and CDR2 from the germline V gene are LGHNA and YSLEER. V dropped 4 bases and J dropped 3 bases, with 16 bases sitting between them. Data came from immunoSEQ multiplex PCR; TCRdb stores just in-frame clones and leaves some out. The repertoire includes about 150,000 clones, 75% to 85% of them detected once, and over 0.5% sits in the top ten. The source is a man between 60 and 70 years old with acute or convalescent COVID-19. The chain carries TRBV4-3 and TRBJ2-7; D perhaps matches TRBD2 (7 bases). Sequencing was performed on peripheral blood. CDR3 nucleotide sequence: TGCGCCAGCAGCCTTTGGAGGGGGGGAGGCTACGAGCAGTACTTC. Translated, it gives CASSLWRGGGYEQYF.